The clone carrying this T cell receptor beta chain has just a few counts. Its antigen is undetermined. The data were obtained in a study of identical twins. Study-wide results and caveats: Surplus twin overlap in beta out-of-frame sequences was less pronounced. For cord blood, abundant beta clonotypes had fewer insertions, unlike memory repertoires, which showed none.

From the 5' RACE reads, TCRdb called clonotypes with MiXCR, one entry per CDR3 protein. The sample yields 690,000 or so distinct CDR3 sequences, 8.5% to 9% seen once. V lost 5 bases and J 5 bases, leaving 12 bases between the germline ends. The CDR3 is 13 amino acids. Germline lookup yields CDR1 LGHDT and CDR2 YNNKEL (reference sequence). Separately, the same data were catalogued under a study of yellow fever vaccine responses in identical twins.

This sequence joins TRBV3-1 and TRBJ2-5; D uncertain. The specimen was PBMCs. The TCR comes from a woman between 18 and 30 years old in good health. The CDR3 is CASSTRSWETQYF. The CDR3 DNA reads TGTGCCAGCAGCACCCGTTCTTGGGAGACCCAGTACTTC.